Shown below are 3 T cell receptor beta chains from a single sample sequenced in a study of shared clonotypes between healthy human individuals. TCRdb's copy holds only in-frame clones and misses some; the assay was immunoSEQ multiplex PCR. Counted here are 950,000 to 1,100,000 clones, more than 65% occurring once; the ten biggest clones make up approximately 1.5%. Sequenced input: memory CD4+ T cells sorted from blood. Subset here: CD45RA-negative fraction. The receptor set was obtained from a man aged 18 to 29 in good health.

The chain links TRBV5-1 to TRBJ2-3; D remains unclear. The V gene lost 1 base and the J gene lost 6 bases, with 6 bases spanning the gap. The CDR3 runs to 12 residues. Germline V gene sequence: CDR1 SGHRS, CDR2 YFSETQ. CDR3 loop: CASSLNGDTQYF. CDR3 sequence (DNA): TGCGCCAGCAGCTTGAATGGGGATACGCAGTATTTT.

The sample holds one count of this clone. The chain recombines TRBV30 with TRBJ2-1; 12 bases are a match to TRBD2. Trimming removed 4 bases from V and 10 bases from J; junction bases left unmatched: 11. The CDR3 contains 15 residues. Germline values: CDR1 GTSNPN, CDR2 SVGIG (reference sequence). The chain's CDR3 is CAWTLGTSGREEQFF. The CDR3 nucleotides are TGTGCCTGGACCCTTGGGACTAGCGGGCGAGAAGAGCAGTTCTTC.

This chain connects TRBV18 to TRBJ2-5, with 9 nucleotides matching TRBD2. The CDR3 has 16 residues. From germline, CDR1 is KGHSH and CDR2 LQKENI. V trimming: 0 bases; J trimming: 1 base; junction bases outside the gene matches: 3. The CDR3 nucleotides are TGTGCCAGCTCACCACCGTCTAGCGGGGTCCAAGAGACCCAGTACTTC. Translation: CASSPPSSGVQETQYF. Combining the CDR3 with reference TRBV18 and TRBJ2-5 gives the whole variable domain NAGVMQNPRHLVRRRGQEARLRCSPMKGHSHVYWYRQLPEEGLKFMVYLQKENIIDESGMPKERFSAEFPKEGPSILRIQQVVRGDSAAYFCASSPPSSGVQETQYFGPGTRLLVL.